This passage covers 28 T cell receptor beta chains from one sample sequenced in a study of T cell responses to AZD1222 COVID-19 vaccine. TCRdb's table, derived via immunoSEQ multiplex PCR, lists solely in-frame clones and lacks some. The table has 150,000 to 200,000 clones, approximately 95% seen once. Sequenced here: peripheral blood, sampled on day 0 of AZD1222 vaccination. These receptors came from an adult in good health.

This clone was seen a single time. CDR3 in amino acids: CASSLFSSYEQYF. DNA for the CDR3: TGTGCCAGCAGTTTATTTAGCTCCTACGAGCAGTACTTC. V and J are TRBV27 and TRBJ2-7; D is ambiguous. The CDR3 length is 13 residues. Germline V gene data show CDR1 as MNHEY and CDR2 as SMNVEV (reference sequence). V dropped 1 base and J dropped 0 bases, with 4 bases sitting between them.

This chain connects TRBV2 to TRBJ2-1, with D possibly TRBD2 on 5 matching bases. This CDR3 is built from 13 residues. CDR1 SNHLY and CDR2 FYNNEI come from the germline V gene. V was clipped by 4 bases and J by 5 bases, with 9 bases between them. CDR3 DNA: TGTGCCAGCAGTGGACGGGGAGACAATGAGCAGTTCTTC. It yields the protein CASSGRGDNEQFF.

This CDR3 is CASSHLSGTSGPSYEQYF. CDR3 coding DNA: TGTGCCAGCAGCCATCTATCTGGGACTAGCGGGCCTAGCTACGAGCAGTACTTC. This rearrangement joins TRBV14 to TRBJ2-7; 12 nucleotides line up with TRBD2. The V and J ends lost 3 bases and 3 bases, in that order; junction bases with no gene match: 12. The CDR3 runs to 18 residues. CDR1 and CDR2 from the germline V gene are SGHDN and FVKESK.

J is TRBJ2-7 and V is TRBV14; D not certain. CDR1 is SGHDN and CDR2 is FVKESK in the germline V gene. Trimming cost V 0 bases and J 5 bases, with 14 bases left between them. The CDR3 contains 15 residues. The CDR3 is CASSQDARKVNEQYF. CDR3 in DNA: TGTGCCAGCAGCCAAGATGCCAGGAAAGTCAACGAGCAGTACTTC.

The CDR3 nucleotides read TGTGCCAGTTGGGGAGGACATCATCTGGATACGCAGTATTTT. Amino acids: CASWGGHHLDTQYF. V is TRBV19 and J is TRBJ2-3; D might be TRBD2 (6 bases). CDR3 length: 14 residues. V lost 8 bases to trimming and J lost 6 bases, with 18 bases between them. CDR1 is LNHDA and CDR2 is SQIVND in the germline V gene (reference sequence).

The chain employs TRBV27 and TRBJ1-1; D unclear. The CDR3 loop spans 13 amino acids. V was trimmed by 6 bases and J by 5 bases, leaving 13 bases between them. Germline-derived CDR1 and CDR2 are MNHEY and SMNVEV (reference sequence). The CDR3 nucleotides read TGTGCCAGCAGCGCATTCGGGCGGACTGAAGCTTTCTTT. It encodes CASSAFGRTEAFF.

Written as DNA, the CDR3 is TGCGCCAGCAGCTTGGCCGGGGAGACACCCCAGCATTTT. It yields the protein CASSLAGETPQHF. V gene TRBV5-1 combines with J gene TRBJ1-5, with D unresolved. CDR3 length: 13 residues. Deletions cut 0 bases from V and 10 bases from J, with 11 bases between. From germline, CDR1 is SGHRS and CDR2 YFSETQ.

As regards this clone: The sample has other DNA sequences that encode this CDR3 too. The chain links TRBV18 to TRBJ1-3; a weak D match, TRBD1 (5 bases). V dropped 3 bases and J dropped 1 base, with 10 bases sitting between them. The CDR3 extends over 15 amino acids. From germline, CDR1 is KGHSH and CDR2 LQKENI. The CDR3 loop is CASSPQGGSGNTIYF. The DNA of the CDR3 is TGTGCCAGCTCACCTCAGGGTGGTTCTGGAAACACCATATATTTT.

The genes are TRBV4-1 and TRBJ1-2, with D uncertain. V was pared by 4 bases and J by 4 bases, with 25 bases between. CDR3 length: 18 amino acids. Germline V gene sequence: CDR1 MGHRA, CDR2 YSYEKL. The CDR3 region is CASSLKGDGQWVPYGYTF. The CDR3 nucleotides are TGCGCCAGCAGCCTCAAAGGAGATGGGCAGTGGGTCCCCTATGGCTACACCTTC.

The gene calls are TRBV18 and TRBJ1-5; tentative D call: TRBD1 (5 bases). From germline, CDR1 is KGHSH and CDR2 LQKENI. The CDR3 has 14 amino acids. The V and J ends lost 6 bases and 5 bases respectively, with 14 bases between them. Written as DNA, the CDR3 is TGTGCCAGCTCGCTTACAACAGGTGATCAGCCCCAGCATTTT. This gives the protein CASSLTTGDQPQHF.

The V and J genes are TRBV10-3 and TRBJ1-5, with a weak D call TRBD1 (6 bases). CDR3 size: 15 residues. Germline values: CDR1 ENHRY, CDR2 SYGVKD. V was pared by 10 bases and J by 7 bases, with 23 bases between. The CDR3: CASARASRGGQPQHF. For the CDR3, the DNA is TGTGCCAGCGCCCGGGCTTCCAGGGGCGGACAGCCCCAGCATTTT.

V usage is TRBV12-3 or TRBV12-4 and J usage is TRBJ1-1, with no clear D. The CDR3 runs 13 residues. Trimming removed 6 bases at V and 3 bases at J, with 11 bases between. CDR3 protein: CASSHPPHTEAFF. The CDR3 bases are TGTGCCAGCAGCCACCCACCCCACACTGAAGCTTTCTTT.

This chain joins TRBV6-5 and TRBJ1-3, with TRBD1 as a possible D gene (6 bases). The CDR3 covers 15 residues. CDR1 MNHEY and CDR2 SVGAGI come from the germline V gene. V lost 2 bases to trimming and J lost 3 bases, with 11 bases between them. The CDR3 here is CASSYEGGHGNTIYF. The CDR3 DNA reads TGTGCCAGCAGTTACGAAGGGGGGCATGGAAACACCATATATTTT.

The chain employs TRBV5-1 and TRBJ1-6, with 7 bases fitting TRBD1. V gave up 4 bases and J gave up 7 bases; unmatched junction bases: 8. The CDR3 is made up of 15 amino acids. The germline V gene has CDR1 SGHRS and CDR2 YFSETQ. DNA of the CDR3: TGCGCCAGCAGCGCGACCGGGACAGTCAATTCACCCCTCCACTTT. This sequence encodes CASSATGTVNSPLHF.

Many counts were recorded for this clone. CDR3 nucleotide sequence: TGTGCCAGCAGCCAAGCTAGCGGGAGACCCTACAATGAGCAGTTCTTC. This sequence encodes CASSQASGRPYNEQFF. The chain recombines TRBV14 with TRBJ2-1; 10 bases are shared with TRBD2. This CDR3 comprises 16 residues. Germline V gene sequence: CDR1 SGHDN, CDR2 FVKESK. The J segment lost 2 bases and the V segment lost 1 base, leaving 2 bases of the junction unmatched.

The gene calls are TRBV5-1 and TRBJ2-7; tentative D call: TRBD1 (7 bases). The V end lost 7 bases, the J end lost 2 bases, and 22 bases lay between the germline ends. This CDR3 has 16 amino acids. The germline gives CDR1 SGHRS, CDR2 YFSETQ. DNA for the CDR3: TGCGCCAGCCACCGAGCAGGGGGGAGTGGGGCCTACGAGCAGTACTTC. It specifies CASHRAGGSGAYEQYF.

The chain couples TRBV6-5 to TRBJ2-6, with D possibly being TRBD2 (5 bases). This CDR3 spans 15 amino acids. Trimming stripped 6 bases from V and 11 bases from J, with 20 bases between. CDR1 and CDR2 from the germline V gene are MNHEY and SVGAGI. For the CDR3, the DNA is TGTGCCAGCAGGGTAGACTACTATATAGTCGACGTCCTGACTTTC. It yields the protein CASRVDYYIVDVLTF.

V is TRBV4-1 and J is TRBJ2-7; either TRBD1 or TRBD2 may fit D (6 bases each). The CDR3 extends over 13 amino acids. Germline V lookup: CDR1 MGHRA, CDR2 YSYEKL. CDR3 DNA sequence: TGCGCAGCATCCCCGAGGGGGGACTACGAGCAGTACTTC. Its translation is CAASPRGDYEQYF.

This clone occurred once. The chain couples TRBV18 to TRBJ2-5; maybe TRBD1 (7 bases). The CDR3 covers 14 residues. Germline CDR1 KGHSH, CDR2 LQKENI. V lost 0 bases to trimming and J lost 5 bases, with 10 bases between them. CDR3 DNA: TGTGCCAGCTCACCACCTGCAGGGGGGGAGACCCAGTACTTC. It encodes CASSPPAGGETQYF.

The rearrangement joins TRBV27 to TRBJ2-7; perhaps TRBD1 as D (6 bases). The CDR3 length is 15 residues. V lost 6 bases and J 2 bases, leaving 17 bases between the germline ends. CDR1 MNHEY and CDR2 SMNVEV come from the germline V gene (reference sequence). CDR3 in amino acids: CASRTGTPVPYEQYF. The CDR3 bases are TGTGCCAGCAGGACTGGGACACCAGTTCCCTACGAGCAGTACTTC.

This clone appeared once. The chain recombines TRBV5-1 with TRBJ2-1; possibly TRBD1 or TRBD2 for D (5 bases each). Germline V CDR1 and CDR2: SGHRS, YFSETQ. The CDR3 sequence is 16 residues long. Trimming took off 2 bases at V and 0 bases at J, with 12 bases between the two ends. CDR3 loop: CASSFDRGRSYNEQFF. The CDR3 nucleotides read TGCGCCAGCAGCTTCGACCGGGGCCGCTCCTACAATGAGCAGTTCTTC.

V usage is TRBV27 and J usage is TRBJ1-2; D remains ambiguous. Germline lookup yields CDR1 MNHEY and CDR2 SMNVEV (reference sequence). V was trimmed by 2 bases and J by 6 bases, leaving 1 base between them. The CDR3 contains 10 residues. As DNA, the CDR3 is TGTGCCAGCAGTTTAGATGGCTACACCTTC. Translating it yields CASSLDGYTF.

The chain employs TRBV15 and TRBJ1-1; D not resolved. In germline, CDR1 is LNHNV, CDR2 YYDKDF (reference sequence). With 0 bases removed from V and 6 bases from J, the gap between germline ends came to 8 bases. This CDR3 has 13 amino acids. As DNA, the CDR3 is TGTGCCACCAGCAGAGATCGGGAATCTGAAGCTTTCTTT. It encodes CATSRDRESEAFF.

This clone was observed a few times. This sequence joins TRBV30 and TRBJ2-2, with 9 bases matching TRBD2. CDR1 is GTSNPN, CDR2 SVGIG, per germline (reference sequence). The CDR3 contains 15 residues. V lost 4 bases and J lost 3; bases outside the gene matches: 6. Here the CDR3 reads CAWMAGGRDTGELFF. The CDR3 DNA reads as TGTGCCTGGATGGCAGGCGGGAGGGACACCGGGGAGCTGTTTTTT.

The chain joins TRBV2 to TRBJ2-7; a possible D gene is TRBD1 (6 bases). CDR1 SNHLY and CDR2 FYNNEI come from the germline V gene. V was pared by 2 bases and J by 1 base, with 9 bases between. The CDR3 contains 14 residues. The DNA for the CDR3 is TGTGCCAGCAGTGAACGAGGACAGTCCTACGAGCAGTACTTC. Translation gives CASSERGQSYEQYF.

V and J are TRBV11-1 and TRBJ1-1; no definite D call. The CDR3 totals 13 residues. Germline V gene sequence: CDR1 SGHAT, CDR2 FQDESV (reference sequence). V lost 5 bases to trimming and J lost 3 bases, with 10 bases between them. The CDR3, as DNA: TGTGCCAGCAGCCCCCGGTTAGACACTGAAGCTTTCTTT. Its translation is CASSPRLDTEAFF.

The rearrangement links TRBV18 to TRBJ1-2, with TRBD1 matching 9 bases. In germline, CDR1 is KGHSH, CDR2 LQKENI. The CDR3 consists of 16 residues. Unmatched junction bases numbered 9, after V lost 1 base and J lost 6 bases. The CDR3 region is CASSPRLQGADDGYTF. The CDR3 region has the DNA TGTGCCAGCTCACCACGATTACAGGGGGCTGACGATGGCTACACCTTC. Based on the CDR3 plus reference TRBV18 and TRBJ1-2, the full variable domain is NAGVMQNPRHLVRRRGQEARLRCSPMKGHSHVYWYRQLPEEGLKFMVYLQKENIIDESGMPKERFSAEFPKEGPSILRIQQVVRGDSAAYFCASSPRLQGADDGYTFGSGTRLTVV.

The gene calls are TRBV11-2 and TRBJ1-1, with 7 positions matching TRBD1. The germline CDR1 and CDR2 sequences are SGHAT and FQNNGV. The CDR3 has 13 amino acids. After removal of 5 bases from V and 7 bases from J, the junction contained 7 bases not matched to a gene. The CDR3 loop reads CASSPTGSGEAFF. The CDR3 DNA is TGTGCCAGCAGCCCGACAGGGTCGGGTGAAGCTTTCTTT.